The clone carrying this T cell receptor beta chain was seen only a few times. This sample stems from a study of T cell repertoires in ileal Crohn's disease. Study background: Thiopurines (about eleven) or anti-TNF agents (more than 17) were given postoperatively to about half.

Using immunoSEQ multiplex PCR, the repertoire was profiled, and TCRdb retains in-frame clones only, with some absent. The sample has about 11,000 clones, about three quarters seen once. The sequenced sample consisted of ileal tissue. The TCR sequence derives from an adult with Crohn's disease.

The CDR3 coding sequence is TGCGCCAGCAGCCAGACAGGGGGAGGTGGACAGCCCCAGCATTTT. Translated: CASSQTGGGGQPQHF. The chain couples TRBV4-1 to TRBJ1-5; 9 bases map to TRBD1. The CDR3 covers 15 residues. The junction had 7 bases not matched to a gene; V was cut back by 3 bases and J by 7 bases. Germline CDR1 reads MGHRA; CDR2 reads YSYEKL.